The 6 T cell receptor beta chains in this list originate from one sample, sequenced in a study of blood T cell repertoires in COVID-19. Produced via immunoSEQ multiplex PCR; TCRdb's table is partial and in-frame only. This sample carries tens of thousands of clones, 70% to 85% of them seen once, and the ten largest clones take approximately 5.6%. Sequenced material: peripheral blood. Receptors originate from a woman aged 55-70 years with acute or convalescent COVID-19.

The chain employs TRBV6-1 and TRBJ1-2; 9 nucleotides align to TRBD1. The CDR3 is 18 amino acids. Trimming took 3 bases from V and 6 from J; bases not matched to a gene: 17. The germline CDR1 and CDR2 sequences are MNHNS and SASEGT. CDR3 in amino acids: CASSEIAPTGGWRDGYTF. In DNA, the CDR3 is TGTGCCAGCAGTGAGATAGCCCCTACAGGGGGCTGGCGGGATGGCTACACCTTC.

V and J are TRBV3-1 (or the pseudogene TRBV3-2) and TRBJ2-5; D perhaps matches TRBD2 (6 bases). CDR1 is LGHDT and CDR2 is YNNKEL in the germline V gene (reference sequence). The CDR3 contains 12 residues. V lost 8 bases to trimming and J lost 5 bases, with 12 bases between them. The CDR3 reads CASGGLVETQYF. The CDR3 DNA reads TGTGCCAGCGGGGGACTGGTGGAGACCCAGTACTTC.

In this sample, this clone turned up a few times. The junction departs from germline at one end; a sequencing error may be responsible. V gene TRBV2 combines with J gene TRBJ1-1, with D maybe TRBD1 (6 bases). The CDR3 length is 13 residues. Germline assignment: CDR1 SNHLY and CDR2 FYNNEI. CDR3 nucleotides: TGTGCCAGCAGGGAAGACAGGCTCACTGAAGCTTTCTTT. Translating gives CASREDRLTEAFF.

V and J are TRBV7-7 and TRBJ2-3; no clear D. The CDR3 runs 15 residues. V shed 5 bases and J shed 0 bases, with 12 bases lying between them. Germline V gives CDR1 SSHAT, CDR2 FNYEAQ (reference sequence). The DNA of the CDR3 is TGTGCCAGCAGCGAACAGTTTTCTAGCACAGATACGCAGTATTTT. This encodes CASSEQFSSTDTQYF.

The chain employs TRBV27 and TRBJ1-1, with TRBD1 matching 11 bases. The CDR3 loop spans 16 amino acids. The germline gives CDR1 MNHEY, CDR2 SMNVEV (reference sequence). V lost 4 bases, J lost 4 bases, and 8 bases stayed unmatched. The CDR3 sequence: CASSSLSGTGGTEAFF. For the CDR3, the DNA is TGTGCCAGCAGTTCCCTATCCGGGACAGGGGGCACTGAAGCTTTCTTT.

CDR3: CASSLDRDTEAFF. The CDR3 nucleotides are TGCGCCAGCAGCCTTGACAGGGACACTGAAGCTTTCTTT. V usage is TRBV5-1 and J usage is TRBJ1-1; 7 bases line up with TRBD1. Trimming at V came to 4 bases and at J to 3 bases, leaving 3 bases not matched to a gene. The length of the CDR3 is 13 residues. In germline, CDR1 is SGHRS, CDR2 YFSETQ.